The T cell receptor (beta chain) described here comes from a study of OX40 agonist ivuxolimab in advanced cancers. Findings of the study overall: In CD8+ T cells, expanded clones were on average more numerous than in CD4+.

On this clone itself: Antigen unknown.

Sequenced by immunoSEQ multiplex PCR; TCRdb stores in-frame clones only, minus some. The sample has 40,000 to 50,000 clones, roughly nine tenths seen once. This CDR3 comprises 15 residues. Germline CDR1 SGHVS, CDR2 FQNEAQ. Trimming left V 3 bases short and J 3 bases short, with 13 bases between. The sequences come from CD4+ or CD8+ T cells sorted from blood, collected in a trial of the OX40 agonist ivuxolimab. This TCR was sampled from an adult with an advanced solid tumor such as melanoma, head and neck, liver or kidney cancer. The chain carries TRBV7-8 and TRBJ2-3; D may be TRBD1 or TRBD2 (7 bases each). In nucleotides, the CDR3 is TGTGCCAGCAGCTTTGGCAGGGGGGGGACAGATACGCAGTATTTT. It is translated as CASSFGRGGTDTQYF.